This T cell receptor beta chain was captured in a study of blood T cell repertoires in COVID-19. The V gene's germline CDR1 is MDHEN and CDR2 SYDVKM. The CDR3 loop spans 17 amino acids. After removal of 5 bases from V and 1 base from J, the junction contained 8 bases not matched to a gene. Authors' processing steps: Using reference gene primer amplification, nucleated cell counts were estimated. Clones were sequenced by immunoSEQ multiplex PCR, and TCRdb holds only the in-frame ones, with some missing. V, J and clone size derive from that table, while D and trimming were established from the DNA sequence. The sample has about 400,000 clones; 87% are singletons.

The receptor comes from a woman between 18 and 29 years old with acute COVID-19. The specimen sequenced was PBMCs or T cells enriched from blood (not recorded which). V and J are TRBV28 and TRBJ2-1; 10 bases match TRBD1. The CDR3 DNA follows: TGTGCCAGCAGTACCACCCGGGGACAGGGGTCCTACAATGAGCAGTTCTTC. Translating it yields CASSTTRGQGSYNEQFF.